This entry describes one TCR beta chain. This entry comes from a study of shared clonotypes between healthy human individuals. Deep-level assay runs were performed. TCRdb's table, derived via immunoSEQ multiplex PCR, lists solely in-frame clones and lacks some. In the table there are 2 million to 3 million clones, 90% to 95% of which are singletons. Investigators divided CD4+ cells into CD45RA+ naive and CD45RA-negative memory subsets. V lost 2 bases to trimming and J lost 1 base; unmatched junction nucleotides: 1. The germline V gene encodes CDR1 MNHNS and CDR2 SASEGT. The CDR3 consists of 14 residues.

The sequencing input was naive CD4+ T cells sorted from blood. Subset denoted: CD45RA+ positively selected. This sequence originates from a man between 18 and 29 years old in good health. V gene TRBV6-1 combines with J gene TRBJ2-7, with 8 positions matching TRBD1. CDR3 residues: CASSEWDRSYEQYF. The CDR3 nucleotides read TGTGCCAGCAGTGAATGGGACAGGTCCTACGAGCAGTACTTC.